The clone carrying this T cell receptor (beta chain) counts as medium-sized (0.01 to 0.1%). The antigen remains unidentified. Full-length variable regions came from constant-region reverse primers plus semi-nested Nested Universal Primer A PCR. TCRdb processed the 5' RACE reads anew with MiXCR; each CDR3 protein has one entry. The repertoire consists of 7,000 to 9,000 distinct CDR3 sequences, with more than 15% occurring once and the leading ten covering about 3.5%. V was clipped by 1 base and J by 1 base, with 13 bases between them. The germline CDR1 and CDR2 sequences are LGHNA and YSLEER. There are 17 residues in the CDR3. Study-level results: Larger-cohort validation covered only one TCR beta V-J rearrangement.

The source is a female donor with breast cancer. V and J are TRBV4-3 and TRBJ2-2, with D maybe TRBD2 (6 bases). The sample consisted of memory CD4+ T cells sorted from blood. Documented subset: memory CD4+ T cells, CD4+CD45RO+CD25-. The CDR3 sequence is CASSQAWGLLNTGELFF. The CDR3 nucleotides are TGCGCCAGCAGCCAAGCCTGGGGACTTCTGAACACCGGGGAGCTGTTTTTT.